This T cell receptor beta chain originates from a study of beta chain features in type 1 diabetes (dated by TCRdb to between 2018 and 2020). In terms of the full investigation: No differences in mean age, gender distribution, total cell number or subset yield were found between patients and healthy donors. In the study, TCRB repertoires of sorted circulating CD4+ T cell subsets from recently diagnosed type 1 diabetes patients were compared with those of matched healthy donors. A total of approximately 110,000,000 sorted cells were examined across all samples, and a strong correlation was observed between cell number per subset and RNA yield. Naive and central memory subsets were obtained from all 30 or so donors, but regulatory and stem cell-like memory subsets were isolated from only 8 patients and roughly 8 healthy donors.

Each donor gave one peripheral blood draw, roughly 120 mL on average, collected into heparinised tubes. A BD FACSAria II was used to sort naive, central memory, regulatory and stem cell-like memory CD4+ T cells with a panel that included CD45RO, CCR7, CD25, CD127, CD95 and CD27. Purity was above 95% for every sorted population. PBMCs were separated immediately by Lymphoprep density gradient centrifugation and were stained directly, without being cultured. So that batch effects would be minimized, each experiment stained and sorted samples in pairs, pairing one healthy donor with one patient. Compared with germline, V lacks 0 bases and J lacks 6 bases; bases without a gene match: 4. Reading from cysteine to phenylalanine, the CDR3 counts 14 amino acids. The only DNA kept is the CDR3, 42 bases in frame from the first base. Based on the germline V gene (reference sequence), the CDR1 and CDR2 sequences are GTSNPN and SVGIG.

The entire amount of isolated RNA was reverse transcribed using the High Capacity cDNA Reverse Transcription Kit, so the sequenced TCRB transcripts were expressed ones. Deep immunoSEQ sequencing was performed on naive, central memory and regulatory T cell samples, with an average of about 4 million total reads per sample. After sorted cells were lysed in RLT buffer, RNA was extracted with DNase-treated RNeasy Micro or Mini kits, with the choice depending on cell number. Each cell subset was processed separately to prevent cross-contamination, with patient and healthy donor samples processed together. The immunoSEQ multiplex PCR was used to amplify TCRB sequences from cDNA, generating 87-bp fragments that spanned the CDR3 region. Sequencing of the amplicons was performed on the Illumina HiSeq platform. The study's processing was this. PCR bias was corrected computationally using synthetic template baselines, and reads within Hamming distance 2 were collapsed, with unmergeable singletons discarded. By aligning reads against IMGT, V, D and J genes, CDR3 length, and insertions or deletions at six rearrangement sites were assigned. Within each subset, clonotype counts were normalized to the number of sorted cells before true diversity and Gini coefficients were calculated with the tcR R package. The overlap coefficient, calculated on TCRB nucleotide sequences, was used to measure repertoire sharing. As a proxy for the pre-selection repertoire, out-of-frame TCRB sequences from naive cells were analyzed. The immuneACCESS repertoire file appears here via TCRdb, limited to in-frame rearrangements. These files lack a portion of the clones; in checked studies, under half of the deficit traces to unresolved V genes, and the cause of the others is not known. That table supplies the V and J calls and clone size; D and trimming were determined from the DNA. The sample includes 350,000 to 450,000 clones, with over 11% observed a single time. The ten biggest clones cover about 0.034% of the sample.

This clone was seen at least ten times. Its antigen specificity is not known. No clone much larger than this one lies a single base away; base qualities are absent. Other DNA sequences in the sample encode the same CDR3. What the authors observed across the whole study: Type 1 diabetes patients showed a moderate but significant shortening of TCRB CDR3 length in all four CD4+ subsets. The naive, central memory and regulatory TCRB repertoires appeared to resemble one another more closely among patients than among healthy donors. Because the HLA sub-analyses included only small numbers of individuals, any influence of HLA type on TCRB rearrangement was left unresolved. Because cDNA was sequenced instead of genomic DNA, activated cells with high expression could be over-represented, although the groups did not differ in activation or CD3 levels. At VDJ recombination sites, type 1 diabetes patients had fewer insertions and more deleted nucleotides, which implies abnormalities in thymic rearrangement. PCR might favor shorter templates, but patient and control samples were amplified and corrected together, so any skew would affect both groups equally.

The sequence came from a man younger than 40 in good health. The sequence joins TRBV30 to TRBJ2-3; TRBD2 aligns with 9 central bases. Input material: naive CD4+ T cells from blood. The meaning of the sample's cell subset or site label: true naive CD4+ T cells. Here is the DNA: TGTGCCTGGAGTGTAGGCCTAGCGGGGGATACGCAGTATTTT. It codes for CAWSVGLAGDTQYF.